This T cell receptor (beta chain) was captured by sequencing in a study of post-analysis software for immune sequencing data. Overall study findings and caveats: There were five TRBV segments more frequent in patients than controls, and TRBV5-6, TRBV5-1 and TRBV20-1 were among them. Samples made in the same batch grouped tightly together by F measure. Controls had significantly higher normalized Chao1 diversity than multiple sclerosis patients.

The V end was cut by 1 base, the J end by 9 bases, with 20 bases between. The CDR3 has 16 residues. Germline CDR1 is SGHRS and CDR2 is YFSETQ. Every TCR beta cDNA library bore unique molecular identifiers. The authors obtained roughly 0.5 million cDNA molecules from around 0.96 to 9.9 million T cells. In TCRdb, the PCR reads were re-called with MiXCR into one record per CDR3 protein. The table lists some 800,000 distinct CDR3 sequences, roughly 46% of them singletons. Turning to this clonotype: Its antigen is unknown.

Sequencing input: blood. This chain joins TRBV5-1 and TRBJ2-1; D gene unclear. This receptor was taken from a girl aged 10 to 17 with multiple sclerosis. CDR3 DNA: TGCGCCAGCAGCTTGCCGACCGTCCCTTCACTTCTTGAGCAGTTCTTC. Its translation: CASSLPTVPSLLEQFF.